The 3 T cell receptor beta chains below were found in one sample sequenced in a study of T cell responses to AZD1222 COVID-19 vaccine. Assay: immunoSEQ multiplex PCR; the TCRdb copy retains only in-frame clones and omits some. The sample carries approximately 92,000 clones, approximately 91% recorded once. The sample consisted of peripheral blood, taken on day 0 of AZD1222 vaccination. These receptors came from an adult in good health.

The chain employs TRBV7-9 and TRBJ2-7; D is perhaps TRBD1 (6 bases). The CDR3 extends over 15 amino acids. Germline CDR1 SEHNR, CDR2 FQNEAQ (reference sequence). Trimming removed 1 base from V and 9 bases from J, with 19 bases in between. CDR3 nucleotide sequence: TGTGCCAGCAGCTTAGAAGTTACGGCAGGGGTAATGCAGTACTTC. Its protein is CASSLEVTAGVMQYF.

The rearrangement links TRBV5-1 to TRBJ1-2, with a tentative D call TRBD1 (5 bases). The CDR3 is 13 amino acids. Germline CDR1 SGHRS, CDR2 YFSETQ. Trimming took 3 bases from V and 4 from J, leaving 10 bases between them. The CDR3 DNA reads as TGCGCCAGCAGCTACGGGGCTACCTATGGCTACACCTTC. Protein sequence: CASSYGATYGYTF.

This chain connects TRBV5-5 to TRBJ1-6; tentatively, D is TRBD1 (5 bases). Trimming removed 2 bases from V and 10 bases from J, with 16 bases in between. CDR1 is SGHKS, CDR2 YYEKEE, per germline (reference sequence). This CDR3 is 15 amino acids long. The CDR3 bases are TGTGCCAGCAGCTTCGACGCGGGGGTAGGATCACCCCTCCACTTT. It translates to CASSFDAGVGSPLHF.